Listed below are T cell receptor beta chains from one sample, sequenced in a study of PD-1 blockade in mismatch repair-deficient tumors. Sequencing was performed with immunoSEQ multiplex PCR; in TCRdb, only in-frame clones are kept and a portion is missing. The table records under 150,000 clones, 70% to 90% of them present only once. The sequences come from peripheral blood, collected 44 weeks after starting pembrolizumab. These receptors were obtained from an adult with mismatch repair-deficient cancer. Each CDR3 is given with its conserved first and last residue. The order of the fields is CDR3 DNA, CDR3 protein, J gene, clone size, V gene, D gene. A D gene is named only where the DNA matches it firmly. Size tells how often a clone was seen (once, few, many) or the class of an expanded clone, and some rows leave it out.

TGCGCCAGCAGAGGAATGGGGATTACTGAAGCTTTCTTT,CASRGMGITEAFF,TRBJ1-1,-,TRBV10-2,-
TGTGCCAGCAGCCTAGAAGGGGGGAACACCGGGGAGCTGTTTTTT,CASSLEGGNTGELFF,TRBJ2-2,-,TRBV9,-
TGTGCCCGCTCGACAGTCGCCGGGGAGCTGTTTTTT,CARSTVAGELFF,TRBJ2-2,-,TRBV30,-
TGTGCCTGGAGTCAGAGGGGAGAAAAACTGTTTTTT,CAWSQRGEKLFF,TRBJ1-4,-,TRBV30,-
TGTGCCATCAGTAGGGACATTAATCAGCCCCAGCATTTT,CAISRDINQPQHF,TRBJ1-5,-,TRBV10-3,-
TGTGCCAGCAGTGCGCGGACAGGGGGCGGTCAGCCCCAGCATTTT,CASSARTGGGQPQHF,TRBJ1-5,-,TRBV6-1,TRBD1
TGTGCCTGGAGTAGCGGGGCATACAATGAGCAGTTCTTC,CAWSSGAYNEQFF,TRBJ2-1,-,TRBV30,TRBD2
TGTGCCAGCAGCTTACTGGGCACCGGGGAGCTGTTTTTT,CASSLLGTGELFF,TRBJ2-2,-,TRBV7-6,-
TGTGCCAGCAGCTTAGCCCAAAGGCGGAACACTGAAGCTTTCTTT,CASSLAQRRNTEAFF,TRBJ1-1,-,TRBV7-2,-
TGCGCCAGCAGCTTCAGGGGCGGGGAGACCCAGTACTTC,CASSFRGGETQYF,TRBJ2-5,-,TRBV5-1,-
TGTGCCAGCAGCCAGGACAGGGTTAATGAGCAGTACTTC,CASSQDRVNEQYF,TRBJ2-7,-,TRBV6-5,TRBD1
TGTGCCAGCAGCTTGGTCCTAGCGGGATCTTCCACCTACGAGCAGTACTTC,CASSLVLAGSSTYEQYF,TRBJ2-7,-,TRBV5-6,TRBD2
TGTGCCAGCAGCCAGCGGGTATTGGGCACAGATACGCAGTATTTT,CASSQRVLGTDTQYF,TRBJ2-3,-,TRBV6-5,-
TGTGCCAGCAGCGGTTTAGGACGGAAGAGTTATGAGCAGTACTTC,CASSGLGRKSYEQYF,TRBJ2-7,-,TRBV5-6,-
TGTGCCAGCAGTTGGTTTGCGGGAGCCACAGATACGCAGTATTTT,CASSWFAGATDTQYF,TRBJ2-3,-,TRBV27,TRBD2
TGTGCCAGTAGTTTTATGGGGCGGAATCAGCCCCAGCATTTT,CASSFMGRNQPQHF,TRBJ1-5,-,TRBV19,-
TGTGCCAGTAGTATCGGGCCTAACCTGAACACTGAAGCTTTCTTT,CASSIGPNLNTEAFF,TRBJ1-1,-,TRBV19,-
TGTGCCAGCAGCGAGGGACTAGCGGGAGGAAGAGGAGAGACCCAGTACTTC,CASSEGLAGGRGETQYF,TRBJ2-5,-,TRBV7-8,TRBD2
TGCGCCAGCAGCCAAGATCTGGTAGTTGAAACAGATACGCAGTATTTT,CASSQDLVVETDTQYF,TRBJ2-3,-,TRBV4-3,-
TGTGCCAGCAGTTTATCTGCCGGTGAGACTCCCTACGAGCAGTACTTC,CASSLSAGETPYEQYF,TRBJ2-7,-,TRBV27,-
TGTGCCAGCAGTTTATCGCGGGGTTCTAGGTACGAGCAGTACTTC,CASSLSRGSRYEQYF,TRBJ2-7,-,TRBV27,-
TGTGCCAGCAGCGGAGGTAGCGGTAGTCCCACAGATACGCAGTATTTT,CASSGGSGSPTDTQYF,TRBJ2-3,-,TRBV9,-
TGTGCCAGCAGTTACTCGAGGGACAGCAATCAGCCCCAGCATTTT,CASSYSRDSNQPQHF,TRBJ1-5,-,TRBV6-5,-
TGTGCCAGCAGCTCGACAGATTGGGAGACCCAGTACTTC,CASSSTDWETQYF,TRBJ2-5,-,TRBV7-9,-
TGCGCCAGCAGCCATCCCCGACAGTCTCAAGAGACCCAGTACTTC,CASSHPRQSQETQYF,TRBJ2-5,-,TRBV4-1,-
TGTGCCAGCAGCCCTCCCTCCTACGAGCAGTACTTC,CASSPPSYEQYF,TRBJ2-7,-,TRBV7-8,-
TGTGCCAGTAGTATTCTCGAAAATCAGCCCCAGCATTTT,CASSILENQPQHF,TRBJ1-5,-,TRBV19,-
TGCGCCAGCAGCTTGGAGGCAGGGGGTACAGATACGCAGTATTTT,CASSLEAGGTDTQYF,TRBJ2-3,-,TRBV5-1,TRBD1
TGTGCCAGCAGTTTGCCGGGGCAAGAGACCCAGTACTTC,CASSLPGQETQYF,TRBJ2-5,-,TRBV28,-
TGTGCCAGCACTCCAGACGAGCGATCCTACAATGAGCAGTTCTTC,CASTPDERSYNEQFF,TRBJ2-1,-,TRBV7-9,-
TGTGCCAGCAGCCGTGAACCCGCGGGACAGGGGGACGACGAGCAGTACTTC,CASSREPAGQGDDEQYF,TRBJ2-7,-,TRBV5-5,TRBD1
TGTGCCAGCAGCCCACAGGACAGGGAACGGGAGCTGTTTTTT,CASSPQDRERELFF,TRBJ2-2,-,TRBV5-4,TRBD1
TGTGCCAGCAGTTGGAACTACCGGGACAGGGAAGAGACCCAGTACTTC,CASSWNYRDREETQYF,TRBJ2-5,-,TRBV28,TRBD1
TGTGCCAGCAGCTTCCTTAGGGCCCATGATGACGAGCAGTACTTC,CASSFLRAHDDEQYF,TRBJ2-7,-,TRBV6-5,-
TGCGCCAGCAGCTTTCGGTTTATGAACACTGAAGCTTTCTTT,CASSFRFMNTEAFF,TRBJ1-1,-,TRBV5-1,-
TGTGCCAGCAGCTTAGATCCACTCTATGGCTACACCTTC,CASSLDPLYGYTF,TRBJ1-2,few,TRBV7-6,-
TGTGCCAGCAGGAGCCTAACCCAGGGGGCAGCCTACGAGCAGTACTTC,CASRSLTQGAAYEQYF,TRBJ2-7,-,TRBV27,TRBD1
TGTGCTAGTGGTTTGGCCTATGGCGAAGCGGGAGTCGGGGAGACCCAGTACTTC,CASGLAYGEAGVGETQYF,TRBJ2-5,once,TRBV12-5,TRBD2
TGTGCCAGCAGCCCTAATTTTCTAGGGACAGGCTACGAGCAGTACTTC,CASSPNFLGTGYEQYF,TRBJ2-7,-,TRBV14,TRBD1
TGTGCCAGCAAACTCGGACAGGGGGCGATGACTGAAGCTTTCTTT,CASKLGQGAMTEAFF,TRBJ1-1,-,TRBV2,TRBD1
TGTGCCAGCAGTTACTCCGGCATCCAAGAGACCCAGTACTTC,CASSYSGIQETQYF,TRBJ2-5,-,TRBV6-5,-
TGTGCCAGCAGCTCCCAAGAGACCCAGTACTTC,CASSSQETQYF,TRBJ2-5,-,TRBV7-2,-
TGTGCCAGTAGTATTAGTAGCGGGAGGGCCGGGGAGCTGTTTTTT,CASSISSGRAGELFF,TRBJ2-2,few,TRBV19,TRBD2